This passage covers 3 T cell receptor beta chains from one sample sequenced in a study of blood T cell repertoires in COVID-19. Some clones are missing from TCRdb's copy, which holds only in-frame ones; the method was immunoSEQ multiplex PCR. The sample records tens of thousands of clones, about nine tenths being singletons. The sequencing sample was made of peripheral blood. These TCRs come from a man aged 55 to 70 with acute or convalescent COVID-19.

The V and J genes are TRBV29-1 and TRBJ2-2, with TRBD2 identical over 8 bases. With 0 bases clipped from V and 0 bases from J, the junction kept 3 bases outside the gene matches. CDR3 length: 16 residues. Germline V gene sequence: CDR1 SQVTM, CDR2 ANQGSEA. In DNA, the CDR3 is TGCAGCGTTGAAGATCGGGGGGGCTCGAACACCGGGGAGCTGTTTTTT. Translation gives CSVEDRGGSNTGELFF.

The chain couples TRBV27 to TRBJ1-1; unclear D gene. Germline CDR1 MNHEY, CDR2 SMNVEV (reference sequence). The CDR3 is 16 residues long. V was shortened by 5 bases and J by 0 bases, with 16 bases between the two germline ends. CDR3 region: CASSPPGVRMNTEAFF. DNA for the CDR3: TGTGCCAGCAGTCCACCCGGGGTTCGGATGAACACTGAAGCTTTCTTT.

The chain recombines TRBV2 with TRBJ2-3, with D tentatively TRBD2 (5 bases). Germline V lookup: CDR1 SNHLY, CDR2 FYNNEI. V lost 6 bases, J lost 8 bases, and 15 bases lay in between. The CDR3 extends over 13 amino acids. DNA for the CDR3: TGTGCCAGCAGGGTAAACCGGGAACTTACGCAGTATTTT. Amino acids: CASRVNRELTQYF.